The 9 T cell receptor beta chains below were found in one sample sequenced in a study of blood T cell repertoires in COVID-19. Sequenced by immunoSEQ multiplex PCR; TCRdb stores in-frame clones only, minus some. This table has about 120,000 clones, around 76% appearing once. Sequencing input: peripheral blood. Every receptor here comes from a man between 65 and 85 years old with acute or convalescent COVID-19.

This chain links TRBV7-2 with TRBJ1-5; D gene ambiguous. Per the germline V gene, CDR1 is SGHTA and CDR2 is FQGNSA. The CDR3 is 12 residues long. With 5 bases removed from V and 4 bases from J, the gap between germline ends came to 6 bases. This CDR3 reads CASSPRNQPQHF. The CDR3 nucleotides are TGTGCCAGCAGCCCACGGAATCAGCCCCAGCATTTT. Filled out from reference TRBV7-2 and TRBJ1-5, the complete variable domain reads GAGVSQSPSNKVTEKGKDVELRCDPISGHTALYWYRQSLGQGLEFLIYFQGNSAPDKSGLPSDRFSAERTGGSVSTLTIQRTQQEDSAVYLCASSPRNQPQHFGDGTRLSIL.

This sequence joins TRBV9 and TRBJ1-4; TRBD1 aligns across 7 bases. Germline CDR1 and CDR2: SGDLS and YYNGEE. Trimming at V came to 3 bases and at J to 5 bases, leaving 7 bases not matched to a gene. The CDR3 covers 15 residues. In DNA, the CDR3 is TGTGCCAGCAGCGCAAGACAGGGAGGCAATGAAAAACTGTTTTTT. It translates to CASSARQGGNEKLFF. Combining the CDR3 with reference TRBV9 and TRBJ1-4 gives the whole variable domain DSGVTQTPKHLITATGQRVTLRCSPRSGDLSVYWYQQSLDQGLQFLIQYYNGEERAKGNILERFSAQQFPDLHSELNLSSLELGDSALYFCASSARQGGNEKLFFGSGTQLSVL.

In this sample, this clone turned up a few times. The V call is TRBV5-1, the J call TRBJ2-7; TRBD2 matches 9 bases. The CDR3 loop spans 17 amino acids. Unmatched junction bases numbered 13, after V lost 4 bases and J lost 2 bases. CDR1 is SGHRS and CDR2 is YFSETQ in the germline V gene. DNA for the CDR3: TGCGCCAGCAGCCGGGGGAGCGGGGGGCCGAGCCCCTACGAGCAGTACTTC. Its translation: CASSRGSGGPSPYEQYF.

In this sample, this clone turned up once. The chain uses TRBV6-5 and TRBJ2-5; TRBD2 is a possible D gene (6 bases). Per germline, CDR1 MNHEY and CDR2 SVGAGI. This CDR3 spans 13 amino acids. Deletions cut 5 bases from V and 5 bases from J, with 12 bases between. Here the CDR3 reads CASSRGAGETQYF. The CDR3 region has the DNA TGTGCCAGCAGTCGTGGGGCGGGGGAGACCCAGTACTTC.

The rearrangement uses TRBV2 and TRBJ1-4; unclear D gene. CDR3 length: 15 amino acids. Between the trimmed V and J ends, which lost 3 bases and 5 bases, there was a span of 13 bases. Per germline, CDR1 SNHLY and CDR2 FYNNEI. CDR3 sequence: CASSEFVLFNEKLFF. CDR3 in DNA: TGTGCCAGCAGTGAGTTTGTCTTATTCAATGAAAAACTGTTTTTT.

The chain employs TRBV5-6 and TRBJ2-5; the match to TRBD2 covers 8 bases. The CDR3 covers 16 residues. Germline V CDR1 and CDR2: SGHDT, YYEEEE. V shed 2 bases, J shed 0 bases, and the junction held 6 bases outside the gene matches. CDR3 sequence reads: CASSFLAGGNQETQYF. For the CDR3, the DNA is TGTGCCAGCAGCTTCTTGGCGGGGGGAAACCAAGAGACCCAGTACTTC.

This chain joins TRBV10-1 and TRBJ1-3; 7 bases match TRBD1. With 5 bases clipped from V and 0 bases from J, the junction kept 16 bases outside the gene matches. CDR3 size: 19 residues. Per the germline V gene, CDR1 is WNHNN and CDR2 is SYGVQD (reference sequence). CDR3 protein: CASSYRDRRTFYSGNTIYF. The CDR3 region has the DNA TGCGCCAGCAGTTACCGGGACAGAAGGACCTTTTACTCTGGAAACACCATATATTTT.

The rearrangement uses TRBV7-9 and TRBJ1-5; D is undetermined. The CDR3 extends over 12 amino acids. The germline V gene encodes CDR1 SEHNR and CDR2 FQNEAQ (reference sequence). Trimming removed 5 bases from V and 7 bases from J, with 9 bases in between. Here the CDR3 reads CASSESLQPQHF. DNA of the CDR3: TGTGCCAGCAGCGAGAGCCTGCAGCCCCAGCATTTT.

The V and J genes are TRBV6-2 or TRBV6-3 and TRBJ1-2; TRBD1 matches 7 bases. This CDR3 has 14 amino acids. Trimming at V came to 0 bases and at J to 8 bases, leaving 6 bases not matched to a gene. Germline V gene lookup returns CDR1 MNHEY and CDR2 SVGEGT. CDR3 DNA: TGTGCCAGCAGTTACTCCAACAGGGGACGAGGCTACACCTTC. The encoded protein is CASSYSNRGRGYTF.